One and the same sample provided the 30 T cell receptor beta chains below, sequenced in a study of cytomegalovirus exposure and HLA in healthy donors. PCR was performed using 60 Vbeta and 13 Jbeta primers. The table came from immunoSEQ multiplex PCR; TCRdb's copy has only in-frame clones and leaves some out. This sample has approximately 130,000 clones, with roughly 87% found just once. Sequenced material: PBMCs. Source of these receptors: a woman in her late teens or twenties in good health and CMV-seronegative.

The chain joins TRBV14 to TRBJ1-4; D remains unclear. Germline lookup yields CDR1 SGHDN and CDR2 FVKESK. This CDR3 region has 20 residues. Trimming stripped 3 bases from V and 5 bases from J, with 28 bases between. CDR3 protein: CASSHEVLATPPSSNEKLFF. CDR3 in DNA: TGTGCCAGCAGCCATGAGGTTCTCGCTACTCCCCCCTCCTCGAATGAAAAACTGTTTTTT.

The chain links TRBV7-9 to TRBJ2-2; 8 nucleotides align to TRBD2. Germline CDR1 is SEHNR and CDR2 is FQNEAQ (reference sequence). V was pared by 2 bases and J by 3 bases, with 5 bases of the junction left unmatched. The CDR3 has 16 amino acids. CDR3: CASSLMSGGYTGELFF. The CDR3 DNA reads TGTGCCAGCAGCTTAATGAGCGGGGGATACACCGGGGAGCTGTTTTTT. Complete variable domain (other parts from reference TRBV7-9 and TRBJ2-2): DTGVSQNPRHKITKRGQNVTFRCDPISEHNRLYWYRQTLGQGPEFLTYFQNEAQLEKSRLLSDRFSAERPKGSFSTLEIQRTEQGDSAMYLCASSLMSGGYTGELFFGEGSRLTVL.

This rearrangement joins TRBV18 to TRBJ1-2, with TRBD1 matching 7 bases. Germline CDR1 KGHSH, CDR2 LQKENI. The CDR3 consists of 13 residues. Trimming at V came to 5 bases and at J to 7 bases, leaving 7 bases not matched to a gene. The CDR3 coding sequence is TGTGCCAGCTCAGGACAGGTCGACCGTGGCTACACCTTC. Its protein product is CASSGQVDRGYTF.

This clone was counted between two and nine times. The chain carries TRBV18 and TRBJ1-2; D is possibly TRBD1 (5 bases). The germline V gene has CDR1 KGHSH and CDR2 LQKENI. The length of the CDR3 is 14 residues. V lost 4 bases to trimming and J lost 6 bases, with 15 bases between them. The CDR3 reads CASSRYPGSDGYTF. The CDR3, as DNA: TGTGCCAGCTCACGGTATCCAGGGTCGGATGGCTACACCTTC.

V gene TRBV9 combines with J gene TRBJ1-6, with TRBD1 matching 7 bases. J lost 8 bases, V lost 2 bases, and 4 bases had no gene match. This CDR3 is built from 14 residues. The germline V gene encodes CDR1 SGDLS and CDR2 YYNGEE. The CDR3 reads CASSVTGAHSPLHF. CDR3 in DNA: TGTGCCAGCAGCGTTACAGGGGCACATTCACCCCTCCACTTT.

The chain couples TRBV2 to TRBJ1-1; the D gene is possibly TRBD1 (6 bases). Germline values: CDR1 SNHLY, CDR2 FYNNEI. The CDR3 extends over 13 amino acids. The V end lost 6 bases, the J end lost 1 base, and 9 bases lay between the germline ends. CDR3 amino acids: CASSADRNTEAFF. The CDR3 bases are TGTGCCAGCAGCGCGGACAGGAACACTGAAGCTTTCTTT.

This clone came up once. This chain uses TRBV18 with TRBJ2-7, with 11 nucleotides matching TRBD2. The CDR3 extends over 14 amino acids. J lost 3 bases, V lost 3 bases, and 1 base had no gene match. Germline CDR1 and CDR2: KGHSH and LQKENI. This CDR3 is CASSPGLAVYEQYF. Written as DNA, the CDR3 is TGTGCCAGCTCACCGGGACTAGCGGTCTACGAGCAGTACTTC.

The rearrangement links TRBV10-1 to TRBJ2-1, with 9 bases fitting TRBD2. V shed 0 bases and J 8 bases; nucleotides not matched to a gene: 11. This CDR3 contains 17 residues. Germline assignment: CDR1 WNHNN and CDR2 SYGVQD (reference sequence). CDR3 DNA: TGCGCCAGCAGTGAGTCGATGGGAGCGGGAGGTGGCTATGAGCAGTTCTTC. Its translation is CASSESMGAGGGYEQFF.

This chain links TRBV19 with TRBJ1-1; the D is unclear. V was clipped by 1 base and J by 1 base, with 7 bases between them. Per germline, CDR1 LNHDA and CDR2 SQIVND (reference sequence). The CDR3 length is 14 residues. CDR3 in amino acids: CASSIAGENTEAFF. The CDR3 coding sequence is TGTGCCAGTAGTATAGCCGGGGAGAACACTGAAGCTTTCTTT.

V is TRBV7-2 and J is TRBJ1-2; TRBD1 matches 8 bases. Germline V gene lookup returns CDR1 SGHTA and CDR2 FQGNSA. Trimming took 1 base from V and 6 from J; bases not matched to a gene: 4. The CDR3 is made up of 14 amino acids. The CDR3 bases are TGTGCCAGCAGCTTAGAGGACAGGGTGGATGGCTACACCTTC. It codes for CASSLEDRVDGYTF. Full variable domain (missing parts from reference TRBV7-2 and TRBJ1-2): GAGVSQSPSNKVTEKGKDVELRCDPISGHTALYWYRQSLGQGLEFLIYFQGNSAPDKSGLPSDRFSAERTGGSVSTLTIQRTQQEDSAVYLCASSLEDRVDGYTFGSGTRLTVV.

This chain uses TRBV29-1 with TRBJ2-1; the match to TRBD2 covers 7 bases. Trimming removed 6 bases from V and 4 bases from J; junction bases left unmatched: 6. The CDR3 has 13 residues. Germline assignment: CDR1 SQVTM and CDR2 ANQGSEA. The DNA for the CDR3 is TGCAGCGTCCAAGCGGGGAATTACAATGAGCAGTTCTTC. Amino acid sequence: CSVQAGNYNEQFF.

This clone showed up just a few times. The chain recombines TRBV29-1 with TRBJ1-2, with D possibly being TRBD1 (6 bases). The CDR3 totals 13 residues. Germline values: CDR1 SQVTM, CDR2 ANQGSEA. The V and J ends lost 4 bases and 4 bases respectively, with 13 bases between them. CDR3 nucleotides: TGCAGCGTTGCGGACAGAGAATCCTATGGCTACACCTTC. Amino acids: CSVADRESYGYTF. The full variable domain, rest sourced from reference TRBV29-1 and TRBJ1-2, is SAVISQKPSRDICQRGTSLTIQCQVDSQVTMMFWYRQQPGQSLTLIATANQGSEATYESGFVIDKFPISRPNLTFSTLTVSNMSPEDSSIYLCSVADRESYGYTFGSGTRLTVV.

The chain combines TRBV2 with TRBJ2-7; tentative D call: TRBD2 (6 bases). Germline assignment: CDR1 SNHLY and CDR2 FYNNEI. The CDR3 runs to 14 residues. V was clipped by 8 bases and J by 0 bases, with 14 bases between them. The CDR3 nucleotides read TGTGCCAGCGACGGGAGTGGCGGCTCCTACGAGCAGTACTTC. This translates into CASDGSGGSYEQYF.

The V and J genes are TRBV19 and TRBJ1-4; TRBD1 is a possible D gene (5 bases). Trimming removed 6 bases at V and 6 bases at J, with 20 bases between. This CDR3 spans 16 amino acids. Per germline, CDR1 LNHDA and CDR2 SQIVND (reference sequence). The chain's CDR3 is CASSILSEGDYEKLFF. The CDR3 DNA reads TGTGCCAGTAGCATACTGTCGGAAGGGGATTATGAAAAACTGTTTTTT. Full variable domain (missing parts from reference TRBV19 and TRBJ1-4): DGGITQSPKYLFRKEGQNVTLSCEQNLNHDAMYWYRQDPGQGLRLIYYSQIVNDFQKGDIAEGYSVSREKKESFPLTVTSAQKNPTAFYLCASSILSEGDYEKLFFGSGTQLSVL.

The count of this clone is one. The chain combines TRBV29-1 with TRBJ1-1; no clear D gene. Germline V lookup: CDR1 SQVTM, CDR2 ANQGSEA. With 4 bases removed from V and 2 bases from J, the gap between germline ends came to 11 bases. The CDR3 has 13 residues. The CDR3, as DNA: TGCAGCGTTGTGAGTAGCTCCAACACTGAAGCTTTCTTT. This sequence encodes CSVVSSSNTEAFF.

This clone was seen just once. CDR3 amino acids: CASSIYRGMNTEAFF. CDR3 DNA sequence: TGTGCCAGTAGTATTTACAGGGGTATGAACACTGAAGCTTTCTTT. The chain combines TRBV19 with TRBJ1-1; 7 nucleotides agree with TRBD1. Germline V gene data show CDR1 as LNHDA and CDR2 as SQIVND (reference sequence). V shed 3 bases, J shed 0 bases, and the junction held 4 bases outside the gene matches. The CDR3 is 15 amino acids. The full variable domain, its missing parts supplied by reference TRBV19 and TRBJ1-1, is DGGITQSPKYLFRKEGQNVTLSCEQNLNHDAMYWYRQDPGQGLRLIYYSQIVNDFQKGDIAEGYSVSREKKESFPLTVTSAQKNPTAFYLCASSIYRGMNTEAFFGQGTRLTVV.

The chain combines TRBV12-5 with TRBJ1-5; a possible D gene is TRBD1 (6 bases). V lost 7 bases, J lost 4 bases, and 17 bases lay in between. The CDR3 has 15 amino acids. CDR1 LGHNT and CDR2 FRNRAP come from the germline V gene. As DNA, the CDR3 is TGTGCTAGTGCCTCCTCAGGGGTCCCAAATCAGCCCCAGCATTTT. It translates to CASASSGVPNQPQHF.

This chain connects TRBV6-5 to TRBJ1-2; D perhaps matches TRBD1 (6 bases). Trimming shortened V by 5 bases and J by 2 bases, and 15 bases separated the two germline ends. The CDR3 has 15 amino acids. Germline CDR1 is MNHEY and CDR2 is SVGAGI. In DNA, the CDR3 is TGTGCCAGCAGTGGCCGGGACACATTGAACTATGGCTACACCTTC. This sequence encodes CASSGRDTLNYGYTF.

The gene calls are TRBV7-2 and TRBJ1-6, with unresolved D. The V gene lost 0 bases and the J gene lost 14 bases, with 14 bases spanning the gap. Germline V CDR1 and CDR2: SGHTA, FQGNSA. The CDR3 is made up of 14 amino acids. The CDR3 reads CASSLASPIVTLHF. In DNA, the CDR3 is TGTGCCAGCAGCTTAGCCTCGCCCATAGTGACCCTCCACTTT.

CDR3: CASSLDGLAGPYNEQFF. For the CDR3, the DNA is TGTGCCAGCAGCTTAGATGGACTAGCGGGGCCGTACAATGAGCAGTTCTTC. The chain employs TRBV7-2 and TRBJ2-1; 12 nucleotides align to TRBD2. V trimming: 1 base; J trimming: 4 bases; junction bases outside the gene matches: 5. CDR1 SGHTA and CDR2 FQGNSA come from the germline V gene. The length of the CDR3 is 17 residues.

This chain uses TRBV4-3 with TRBJ1-2; 9 bases line up with TRBD1. V lost 4 bases and J lost 2; bases outside the gene matches: 5. Per germline, CDR1 LGHNA and CDR2 YSLEER. This CDR3 has 15 amino acids. CDR3 sequence: CASSPGDRVNYGYTF. The DNA of the CDR3 is TGCGCCAGCAGCCCTGGGGACAGGGTGAACTATGGCTACACCTTC.

The gene calls are TRBV27 and TRBJ2-1; 7 bases map to TRBD2. Trimming at V came to 6 bases and at J to 8 bases, leaving 4 bases not matched to a gene. The CDR3 has 12 residues. CDR1 is MNHEY, CDR2 SMNVEV, per germline (reference sequence). CDR3 DNA sequence: TGTGCCAGCAGCGGACTAGTCGATGAGCAGTTCTTC. Protein: CASSGLVDEQFF.

The chain employs TRBV5-1 and TRBJ2-3; D remains unclear. V dropped 0 bases and J dropped 0 bases, with 11 bases sitting between them. Germline values: CDR1 SGHRS, CDR2 YFSETQ. The CDR3 has 16 amino acids. CDR3 amino acids: CASSLAGFTSTDTQYF. The CDR3, as DNA: TGCGCCAGCAGCTTGGCCGGGTTCACTAGCACAGATACGCAGTATTTT. The full variable domain, rest sourced from reference TRBV5-1 and TRBJ2-3, is KAGVTQTPRYLIKTRGQQVTLSCSPISGHRSVSWYQQTPGQGLQFLFEYFSETQRNKGNFPGRFSGRQFSNSRSEMNVSTLELGDSALYLCASSLAGFTSTDTQYFGPGTRLTVL.

The V gene is TRBV18, the J gene TRBJ1-5, with 8 positions matching TRBD1. The CDR3 runs 14 residues. The trim removed 5 bases at V and 4 bases at J, leaving 4 bases unmatched. Germline lookup yields CDR1 KGHSH and CDR2 LQKENI. The CDR3 coding sequence is TGTGCCAGCTCATACGGACAGGGAAATCAGCCCCAGCATTTT. This encodes CASSYGQGNQPQHF.

CDR3 nucleotide sequence: TGTGCCTGGAGTTGGGCAGGGGGCACAAGGAACACCATATATTTT. It translates to CAWSWAGGTRNTIYF. The chain carries TRBV30 and TRBJ1-3; 8 positions agree with TRBD1. There are 15 residues in the CDR3. Trimming at V came to 2 bases and at J to 7 bases, leaving 10 bases not matched to a gene. Germline assignment: CDR1 GTSNPN and CDR2 SVGIG (reference sequence).

The chain recombines TRBV9 with TRBJ2-7; TRBD1 agrees at 9 bases. The germline V gene has CDR1 SGDLS and CDR2 YYNGEE. V gave up 2 bases and J gave up 7 bases; unmatched junction bases: 13. The CDR3 runs 16 residues. The CDR3 loop reads CASSVVDRGAPSEQYF. For the CDR3, the DNA is TGTGCCAGCAGCGTTGTTGACAGGGGGGCCCCAAGTGAGCAGTACTTC.

J is TRBJ2-7 and V is TRBV2; D possibly corresponds to TRBD2 (7 bases). CDR1 SNHLY and CDR2 FYNNEI come from the germline V gene. Trimming shortened V by 6 bases and J by 3 bases, and 18 bases separated the two germline ends. The CDR3 is 15 residues long. CDR3 sequence: CASSSGAGALYEQYF. CDR3 DNA sequence: TGTGCCAGCAGCAGCGGGGCAGGGGCCCTCTACGAGCAGTACTTC.

V is TRBV7-2 and J is TRBJ2-3, with 10 bases identical to TRBD2. Per germline, CDR1 SGHTA and CDR2 FQGNSA. V lost 2 bases and J lost 4; bases outside the gene matches: 9. This CDR3 has 17 amino acids. The CDR3 DNA reads as TGTGCCAGCAGCTTAACGAGCGGGGGGGTCATCCCAGATACGCAGTATTTT. Protein: CASSLTSGGVIPDTQYF.

This chain links TRBV19 with TRBJ2-3; D call uncertain. The V gene's germline CDR1 is LNHDA and CDR2 SQIVND (reference sequence). V gave up 3 bases and J gave up 0 bases, with 10 bases separating them. The CDR3 is made up of 15 amino acids. CDR3 amino acids: CASSIPHGSTDTQYF. The CDR3, as DNA: TGTGCCAGTAGTATTCCCCACGGGAGCACAGATACGCAGTATTTT.

The J gene is TRBJ1-5, the V gene TRBV5-1, with no clear D. CDR1 and CDR2 from the germline V gene are SGHRS and YFSETQ. V lost 0 bases, J lost 0 bases, and 4 bases lay in between. This CDR3 region has 14 residues. CDR3 residues: CASSLDSSNQPQHF. CDR3 DNA sequence: TGCGCCAGCAGCTTGGACAGTAGCAATCAGCCCCAGCATTTT.